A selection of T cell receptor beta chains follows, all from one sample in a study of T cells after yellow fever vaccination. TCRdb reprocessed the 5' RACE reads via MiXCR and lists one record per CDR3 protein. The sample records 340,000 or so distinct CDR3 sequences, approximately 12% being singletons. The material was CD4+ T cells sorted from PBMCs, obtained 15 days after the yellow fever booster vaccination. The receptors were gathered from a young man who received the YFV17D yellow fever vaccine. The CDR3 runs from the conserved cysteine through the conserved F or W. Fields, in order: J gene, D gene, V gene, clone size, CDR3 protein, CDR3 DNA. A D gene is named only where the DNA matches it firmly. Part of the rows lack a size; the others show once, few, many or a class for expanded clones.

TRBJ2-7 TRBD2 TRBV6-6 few CASTSRLAGAGEQYF TGTGCCAGCACCTCCAGACTAGCGGGGGCCGGCGAGCAGTACTTC
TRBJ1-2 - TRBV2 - CASGAYGYTF TGTGCCAGCGGGGCCTATGGCTACACCTTC
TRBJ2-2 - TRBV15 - CATSRDRGMNTGELFF TGTGCCACCAGCAGAGATCGGGGGATGAACACCGGGGAGCTGTTTTTT
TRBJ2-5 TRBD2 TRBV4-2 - CASSHSGRGGQETQYF TGTGCCAGCAGCCACTCCGGTCGGGGGGGGCAAGAGACCCAGTACTTC
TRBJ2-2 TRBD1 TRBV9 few CASSVRQGGTGELFF TGTGCCAGCAGCGTTAGACAGGGGGGCACCGGGGAGCTGTTTTTT
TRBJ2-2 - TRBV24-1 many CATSTSGQGTGELFF -
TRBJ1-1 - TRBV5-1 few CASSLRWSEVTTEAFF TGCGCCAGCAGCTTGCGATGGAGTGAGGTTACTACTGAAGCTTTCTTT
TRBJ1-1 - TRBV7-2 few CASSLGRVETEAFF TGTGCCAGCAGCTTAGGGAGGGTAGAGACTGAAGCTTTCTTT
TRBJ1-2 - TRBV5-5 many CASSLADVNYGYTF TGTGCCAGCAGCTTGGCGGACGTCAACTATGGCTACACCTTC
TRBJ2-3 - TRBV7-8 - CASSLAQNPGFPHTDTQYF TGTGCCAGCAGCTTAGCGCAGAATCCAGGCTTTCCTCACACAGATACGCAGTATTTT
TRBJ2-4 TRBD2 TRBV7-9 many CASSWTSGDIQYF TGTGCCAGCAGCTGGACTAGCGGGGACATTCAGTACTTC
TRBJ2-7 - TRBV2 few CASSDWLTYEQYF TGTGCCAGCAGTGACTGGTTAACCTACGAGCAGTACTTC
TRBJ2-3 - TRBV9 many CASTVGDTDTQYF TGTGCCAGCACGGTCGGGGACACAGATACGCAGTATTTT
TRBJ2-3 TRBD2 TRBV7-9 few CASSPAASGDTQYF TGTGCCAGCAGCCCCGCGGCTAGCGGAGATACGCAGTATTTT
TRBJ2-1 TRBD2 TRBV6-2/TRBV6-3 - CASRGSGTTYNEQFF TGTGCCAGCAGGGGTAGCGGGACCACCTACAATGAGCAGTTCTTC
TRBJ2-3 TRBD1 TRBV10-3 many CAIRGTGGPKDTQYF TGTGCCATCAGGGGGACAGGGGGCCCCAAAGATACGCAGTATTTT
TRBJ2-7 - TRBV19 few CASSTTGTPGSEQYF TGTGCCAGTAGTACCACCGGGACACCTGGCTCGGAGCAGTACTTC
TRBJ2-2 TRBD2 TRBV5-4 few CASSTGTSVTNTGELFF TGTGCCAGCAGTACCGGGACTAGCGTGACGAACACCGGGGAGCTGTTTTTT
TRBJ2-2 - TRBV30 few CAWSTGYTGELFF TGTGCCTGGAGTACAGGGTATACCGGGGAGCTGTTTTTT
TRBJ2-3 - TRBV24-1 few CATSDVGGASTDTQYF TGTGCCACCAGTGATGTGGGGGGCGCGAGTACAGATACGCAGTATTTT
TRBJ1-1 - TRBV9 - CASSLGVVGTEAFF TGTGCCAGCAGCCTAGGGGTAGTTGGCACTGAAGCTTTCTTT
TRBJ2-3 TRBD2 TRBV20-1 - CSAYGTSGGATDTQYF TGCAGTGCTTACGGGACTAGCGGGGGGGCCACAGATACGCAGTATTTT
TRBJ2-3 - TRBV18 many CASSTMGARKDTQYF TGTGCCAGCTCCACGATGGGGGCGAGAAAAGATACGCAGTATTTT
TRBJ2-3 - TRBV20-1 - CSARDLKGTPNPDTQYF TGCAGTGCTAGAGATCTGAAGGGGACGCCCAACCCAGATACGCAGTATTTT
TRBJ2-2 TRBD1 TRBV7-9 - CANDRDRSGELFF TGTGCCAACGACAGGGATCGATCCGGGGAGCTGTTTTTT
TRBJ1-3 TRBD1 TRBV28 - CASSSGTVSGNTIYF TGTGCCAGCAGTTCAGGGACAGTATCTGGAAACACCATATATTTT
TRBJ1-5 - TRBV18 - CASSTSEGSGQPQHF TGTGCCAGCTCAACTTCTGAGGGGTCTGGCCAGCCCCAGCATTTT
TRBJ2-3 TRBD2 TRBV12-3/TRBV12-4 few CASSSNEAGGGDTQYF TGTGCCAGCAGTTCCAACGAAGCGGGGGGCGGGGATACGCAGTATTTT
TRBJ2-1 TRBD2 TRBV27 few CASSSKPTSGGPGEQFF TGTGCCAGCAGTTCGAAGCCGACTAGCGGAGGTCCGGGTGAGCAGTTCTTC
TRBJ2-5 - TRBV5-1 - CASSLAAGSKETQYF TGCGCCAGCAGCCTGGCGGCGGGGTCGAAAGAGACCCAGTACTTC
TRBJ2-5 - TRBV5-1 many CASSLVRGQETQYF TGCGCCAGCAGCTTGGTTCGGGGGCAAGAGACCCAGTACTTC
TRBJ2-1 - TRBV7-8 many CASSLVRLYNEQFF TGTGCCAGCAGCTTAGTCCGACTATACAATGAGCAGTTCTTC
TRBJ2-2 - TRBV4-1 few CASSQDRSSIGELFF TGCGCCAGCAGCCAAGATCGGAGCAGTATCGGGGAGCTGTTTTTT
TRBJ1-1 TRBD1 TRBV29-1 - CSVVQGAWAFF TGCAGCGTTGTTCAGGGGGCCTGGGCTTTCTTT
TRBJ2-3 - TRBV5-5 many CASSPLTGAPTDTQYF TGTGCCAGCAGCCCCCTGACGGGAGCCCCCACAGATACGCAGTATTTT
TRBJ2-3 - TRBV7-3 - CASSFDGYYTDTQYF TGTGCCAGCAGCTTCGACGGCTATTACACAGATACGCAGTATTTT
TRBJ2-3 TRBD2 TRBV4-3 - CASSQIAAGYSTDTQYF TGCGCCAGCAGCCAAATCGCAGCGGGATATAGCACAGATACGCAGTATTTT
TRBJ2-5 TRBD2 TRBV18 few CASSPPSLAAETQYF TGTGCCAGCTCACCACCTTCCCTAGCGGCAGAGACCCAGTACTTC
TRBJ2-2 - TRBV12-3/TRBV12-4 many CASSLFGGTGELFF TGTGCCAGCAGTTTATTCGGTGGCACCGGGGAGCTGTTTTTT
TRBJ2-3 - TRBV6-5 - CASSYGAAPPDTQYF TGTGCCAGCAGTTACGGGGCAGCTCCCCCAGATACGCAGTATTTT
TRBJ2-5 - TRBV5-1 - CASSAGGLGETQYF TGCGCCAGCAGCGCCGGGGGGCTCGGTGAGACCCAGTACTTC
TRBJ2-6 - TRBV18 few CASSPLPETGANVLTF TGTGCCAGCTCCCCCCTCCCGGAAACTGGGGCCAACGTCCTGACTTTC
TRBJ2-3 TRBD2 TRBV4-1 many CASSQVRGGVWNTQYF TGCGCCAGCAGCCAAGTGCGGGGGGGCGTGTGGAATACGCAGTATTTT
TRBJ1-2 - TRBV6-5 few CASRGQYLYGYTF TGTGCCAGCAGGGGCCAGTACCTCTATGGCTACACCTTC
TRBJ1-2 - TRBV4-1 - CASSQAPQRRAGYTF TGCGCCAGCAGCCAAGCCCCCCAGCGACGAGCTGGCTACACCTTC
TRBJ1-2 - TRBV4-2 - CASSRTSDFNYGYTF TGTGCCAGCAGCAGAACCTCCGACTTTAACTATGGCTACACCTTC
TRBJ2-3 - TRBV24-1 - CATSLRGSQKDTQYF TGTGCCACCAGCCTACGGGGGTCACAAAAAGATACGCAGTATTTT
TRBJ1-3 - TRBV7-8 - CASSYVFSGNTIYF TGTGCCAGCAGCTACGTGTTCTCTGGAAACACCATATATTTT
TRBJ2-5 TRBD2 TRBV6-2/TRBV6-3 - CASTPPLAGQETQYF TGTGCCAGCACTCCCCCCTTAGCGGGGCAGGAGACCCAGTACTTC